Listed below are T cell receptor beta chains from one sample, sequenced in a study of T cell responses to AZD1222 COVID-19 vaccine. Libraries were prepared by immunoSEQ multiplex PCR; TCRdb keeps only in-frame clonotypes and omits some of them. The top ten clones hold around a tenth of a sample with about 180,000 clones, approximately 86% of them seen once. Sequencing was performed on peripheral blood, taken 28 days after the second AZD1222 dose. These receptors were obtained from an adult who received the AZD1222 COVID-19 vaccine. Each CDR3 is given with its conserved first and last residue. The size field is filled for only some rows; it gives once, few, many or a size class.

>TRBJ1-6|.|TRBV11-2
CASSLGTGSSLSPLHF
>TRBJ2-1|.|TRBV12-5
CASGLVWGGNNEQFF
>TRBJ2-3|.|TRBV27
CASRFGGTDTQYF
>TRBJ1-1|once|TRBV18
CASSPLTATAEAFF
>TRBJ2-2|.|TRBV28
CASSSTGSGLFF
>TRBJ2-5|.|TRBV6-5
CASRATGHETQYF
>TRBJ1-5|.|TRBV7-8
CASRREVSNQPQHF
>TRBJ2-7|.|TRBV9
CASGDSQGNEQYF
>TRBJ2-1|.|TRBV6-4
CASSVGGSSSYNEQFF
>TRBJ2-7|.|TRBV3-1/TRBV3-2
CASSQESQVYEQYF
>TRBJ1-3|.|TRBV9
CASSPGNTIYF
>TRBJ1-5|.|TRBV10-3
CVTSSGGRTSNQPQHF
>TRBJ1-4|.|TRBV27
CASSWAGFGEKLFF
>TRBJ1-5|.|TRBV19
CASSIFRGAGGNQPQHF
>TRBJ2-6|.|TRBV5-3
CARSPHGVTRTSGGDYSGANVLTF
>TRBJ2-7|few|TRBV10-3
CAISELDEQYF
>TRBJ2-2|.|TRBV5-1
CASSSGQVWELFF
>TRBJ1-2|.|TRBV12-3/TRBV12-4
CASSFIGYGYTF
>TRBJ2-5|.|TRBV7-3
CASSPAGGSFETQYF
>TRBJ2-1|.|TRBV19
CASTNRGTGGTNEQFF
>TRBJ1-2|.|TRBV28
CASRRGTLVFYGYTF
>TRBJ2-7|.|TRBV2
CASSGRGQGATYEQYF
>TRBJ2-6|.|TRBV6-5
CASSATGANVLTF
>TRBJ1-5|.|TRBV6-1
CASSEERHNQPQHF
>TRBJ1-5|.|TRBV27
CASSSNRDFQPQHF
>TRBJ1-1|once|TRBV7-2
CASRASEGVNTEAFF
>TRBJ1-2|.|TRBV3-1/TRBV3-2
CASTQKGQSYGYTF
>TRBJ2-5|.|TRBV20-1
CSAAMGTQYF
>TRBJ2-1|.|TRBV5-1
CASSLDEGRVNEQFF
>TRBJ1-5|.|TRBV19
CASSMTWRAGQPQHF
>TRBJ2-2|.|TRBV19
CASSSAGRGTGELFF
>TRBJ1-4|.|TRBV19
CASATNEKLFF
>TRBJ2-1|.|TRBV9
CASSVVAGSYNEQFF
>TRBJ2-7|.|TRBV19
CASSTIAGAYEQYF
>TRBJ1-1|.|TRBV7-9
CASSFPGGMNTEAFF
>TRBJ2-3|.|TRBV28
CASSFRPDTQYF
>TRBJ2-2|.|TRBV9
CASSPRGSGTGLTGELFF
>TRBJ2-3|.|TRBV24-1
CATSDWGTESTDTQYF
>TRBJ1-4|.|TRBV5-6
CASSAGTGVKLFF
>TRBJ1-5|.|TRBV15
CATKTGLDNQPQHF
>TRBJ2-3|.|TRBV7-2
CASSPRGDTQYF
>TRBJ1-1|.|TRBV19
CASSIDGRPANTEAFF
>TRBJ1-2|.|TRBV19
CASSPRDRNYGYTF